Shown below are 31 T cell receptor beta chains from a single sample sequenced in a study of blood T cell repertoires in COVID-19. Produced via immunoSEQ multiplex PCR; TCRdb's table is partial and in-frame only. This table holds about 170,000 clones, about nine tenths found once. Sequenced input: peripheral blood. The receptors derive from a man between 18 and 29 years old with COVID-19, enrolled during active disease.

The CDR3 bases are TGTGCCAGCATCACCGACAGGCTCACCTACGAGCAGTACTTC. It specifies CASITDRLTYEQYF. The rearrangement joins TRBV6-5 to TRBJ2-7, with a possible D match to TRBD1 (6 bases). Germline V gives CDR1 MNHEY, CDR2 SVGAGI. Trimming shortened V by 7 bases and J by 2 bases, and 15 bases separated the two germline ends. CDR3 length: 14 amino acids.

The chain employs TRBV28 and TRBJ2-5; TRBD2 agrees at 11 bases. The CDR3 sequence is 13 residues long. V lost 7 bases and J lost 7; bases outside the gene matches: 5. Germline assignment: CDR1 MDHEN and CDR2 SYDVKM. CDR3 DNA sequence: TGTGCCAGCAAAGGAGGGACTAGCGGGACCCAGTACTTC. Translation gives CASKGGTSGTQYF.

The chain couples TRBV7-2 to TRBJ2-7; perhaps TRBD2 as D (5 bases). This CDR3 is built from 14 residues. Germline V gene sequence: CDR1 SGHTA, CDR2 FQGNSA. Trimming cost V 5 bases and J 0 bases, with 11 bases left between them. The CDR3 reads CASSQRSTSYEQYF. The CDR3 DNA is TGTGCCAGCAGCCAGCGGTCAACCTCCTACGAGCAGTACTTC.

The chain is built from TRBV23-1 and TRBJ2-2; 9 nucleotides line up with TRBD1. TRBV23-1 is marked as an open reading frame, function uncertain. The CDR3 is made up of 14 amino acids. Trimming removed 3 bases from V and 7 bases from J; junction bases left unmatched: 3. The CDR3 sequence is CASSQTGGIGELFF. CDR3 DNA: TGCGCCAGCAGTCAGACAGGGGGGATCGGGGAGCTGTTTTTT.

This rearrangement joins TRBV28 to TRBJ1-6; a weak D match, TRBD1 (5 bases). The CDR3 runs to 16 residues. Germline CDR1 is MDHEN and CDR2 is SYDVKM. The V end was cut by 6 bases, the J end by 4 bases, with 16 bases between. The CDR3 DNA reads TGTGCCAGCAGCCCCGTCCGGGGGAAATATAATTCACCCCTCCACTTT. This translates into CASSPVRGKYNSPLHF.

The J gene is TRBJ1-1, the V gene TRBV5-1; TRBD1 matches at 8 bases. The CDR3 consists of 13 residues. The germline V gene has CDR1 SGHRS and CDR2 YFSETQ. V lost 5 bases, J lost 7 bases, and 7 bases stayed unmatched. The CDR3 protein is CASSRDRPYEAFF. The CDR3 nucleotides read TGCGCCAGCAGTCGGGACAGGCCCTATGAAGCTTTCTTT.

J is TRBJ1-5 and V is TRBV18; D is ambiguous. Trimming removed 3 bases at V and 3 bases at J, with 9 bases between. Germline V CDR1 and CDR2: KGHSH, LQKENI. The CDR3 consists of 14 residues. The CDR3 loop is CASSPSGANQPQHF. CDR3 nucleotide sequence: TGTGCCAGCTCACCGAGCGGAGCCAATCAGCCCCAGCATTTT.

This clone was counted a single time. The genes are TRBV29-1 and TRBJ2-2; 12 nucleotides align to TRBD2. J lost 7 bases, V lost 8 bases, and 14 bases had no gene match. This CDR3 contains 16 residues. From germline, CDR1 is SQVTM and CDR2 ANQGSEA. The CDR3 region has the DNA TGCAGCTCTCCGGGGCTAGCGGGAGGGTTAAGCGGGGAGCTGTTTTTT. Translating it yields CSSPGLAGGLSGELFF.

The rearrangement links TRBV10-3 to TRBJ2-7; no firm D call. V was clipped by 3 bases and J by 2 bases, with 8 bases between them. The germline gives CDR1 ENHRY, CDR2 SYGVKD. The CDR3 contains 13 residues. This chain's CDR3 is CAISDGLTYEQYF. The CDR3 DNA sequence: TGTGCCATCAGTGATGGGCTTACCTACGAGCAGTACTTC.

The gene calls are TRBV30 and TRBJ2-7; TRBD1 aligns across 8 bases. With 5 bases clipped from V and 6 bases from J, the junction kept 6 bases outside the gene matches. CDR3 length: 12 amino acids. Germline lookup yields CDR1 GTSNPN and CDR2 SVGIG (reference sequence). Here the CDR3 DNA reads TGTGCCTGGGGACTGACAGGGGTCGAGCAGTACTTC. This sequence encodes CAWGLTGVEQYF.

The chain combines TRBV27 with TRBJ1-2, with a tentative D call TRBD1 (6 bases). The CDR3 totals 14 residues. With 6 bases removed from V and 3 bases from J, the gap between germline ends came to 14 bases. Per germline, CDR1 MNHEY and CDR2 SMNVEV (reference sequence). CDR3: CASRSMTGYYGYTF. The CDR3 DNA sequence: TGTGCCAGCAGATCCATGACAGGATACTATGGCTACACCTTC.

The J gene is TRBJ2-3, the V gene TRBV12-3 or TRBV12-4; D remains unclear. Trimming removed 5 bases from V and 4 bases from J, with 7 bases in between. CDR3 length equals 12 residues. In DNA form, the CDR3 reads TGTGCCAGCAGTCCCGGTTCAGATACGCAGTATTTT. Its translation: CASSPGSDTQYF.

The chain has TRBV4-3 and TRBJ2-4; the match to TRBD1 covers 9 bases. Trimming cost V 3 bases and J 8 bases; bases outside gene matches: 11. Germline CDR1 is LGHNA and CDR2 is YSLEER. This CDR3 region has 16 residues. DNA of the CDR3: TGCGCCAGCAGCCAGGCTACAGGGGGCCGAGGGGACATTCAGTACTTC. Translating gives CASSQATGGRGDIQYF.

The CDR3 bases are TGTGCCAGCAGCTTAGGTATTCCAGGGTACCAAGAGACCCAGTACTTC. This gives the protein CASSLGIPGYQETQYF. The V and J genes are TRBV7-2 and TRBJ2-5, with D perhaps matching TRBD1 (5 bases). The V gene's germline CDR1 is SGHTA and CDR2 FQGNSA. This CDR3 region has 16 residues. Trimming stripped 1 base from V and 0 bases from J, with 12 bases between.

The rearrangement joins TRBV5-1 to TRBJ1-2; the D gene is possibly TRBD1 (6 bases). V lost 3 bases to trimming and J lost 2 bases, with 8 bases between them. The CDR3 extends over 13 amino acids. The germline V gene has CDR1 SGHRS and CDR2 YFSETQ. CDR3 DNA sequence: TGCGCCAGCAGCTCCACAGGGAACTATGGCTACACCTTC. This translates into CASSSTGNYGYTF.

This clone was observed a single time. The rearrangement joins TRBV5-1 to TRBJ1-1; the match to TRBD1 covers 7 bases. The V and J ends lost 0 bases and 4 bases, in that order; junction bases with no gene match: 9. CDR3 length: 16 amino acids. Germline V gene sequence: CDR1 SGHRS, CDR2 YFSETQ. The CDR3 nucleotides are TGCGCCAGCAGCTTGGTAACCGGGACAGCAGTCACTGAAGCTTTCTTT. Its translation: CASSLVTGTAVTEAFF.

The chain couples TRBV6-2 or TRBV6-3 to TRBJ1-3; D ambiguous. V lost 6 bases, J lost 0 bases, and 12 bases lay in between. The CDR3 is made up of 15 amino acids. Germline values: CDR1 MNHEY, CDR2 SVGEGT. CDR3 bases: TGTGCCAGCAGCCTAACACGAAACTCTGGAAACACCATATATTTT. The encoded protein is CASSLTRNSGNTIYF.

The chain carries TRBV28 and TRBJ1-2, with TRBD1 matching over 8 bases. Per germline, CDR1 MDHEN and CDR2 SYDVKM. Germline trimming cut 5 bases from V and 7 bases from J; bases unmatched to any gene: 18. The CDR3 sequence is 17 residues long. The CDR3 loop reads CASSILGLSTGVSGYTF. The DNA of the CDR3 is TGTGCCAGCAGTATTTTAGGACTTTCGACAGGGGTGTCTGGCTACACCTTC.

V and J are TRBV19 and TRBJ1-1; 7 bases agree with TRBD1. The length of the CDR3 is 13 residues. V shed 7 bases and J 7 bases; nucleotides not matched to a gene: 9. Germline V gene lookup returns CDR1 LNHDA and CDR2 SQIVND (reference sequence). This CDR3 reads CASIPGGIDEAFF. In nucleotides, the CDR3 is TGTGCCAGTATCCCAGGGGGTATAGATGAAGCTTTCTTT.

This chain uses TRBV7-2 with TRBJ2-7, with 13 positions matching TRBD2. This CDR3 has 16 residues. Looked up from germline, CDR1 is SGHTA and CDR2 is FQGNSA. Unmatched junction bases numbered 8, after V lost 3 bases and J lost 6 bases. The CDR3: CASSFLGLAGAGEQYF. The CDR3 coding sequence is TGTGCCAGCAGCTTCTTAGGACTAGCGGGAGCTGGCGAGCAGTACTTC.

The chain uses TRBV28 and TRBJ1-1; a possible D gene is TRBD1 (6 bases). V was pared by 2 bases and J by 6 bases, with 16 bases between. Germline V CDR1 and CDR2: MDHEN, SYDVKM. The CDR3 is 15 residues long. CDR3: CASSLLAGEGAEAFF. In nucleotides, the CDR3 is TGTGCCAGCAGTTTACTGGCAGGGGAAGGGGCTGAAGCTTTCTTT.

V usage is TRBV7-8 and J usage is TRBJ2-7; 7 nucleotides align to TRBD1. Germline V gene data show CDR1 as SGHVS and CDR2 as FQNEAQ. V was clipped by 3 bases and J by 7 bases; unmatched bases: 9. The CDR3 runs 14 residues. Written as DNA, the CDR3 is TGTGCCAGCAGCTTCCGACAGGGAACGGAAGAGCAGTACTTC. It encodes CASSFRQGTEEQYF.

In DNA form, the CDR3 reads TGTGCCAGCAGTCTAAAGCGGGACCATACATACGAGCAGTACTTC. Its protein is CASSLKRDHTYEQYF. The rearrangement links TRBV27 to TRBJ2-7, with 7 bases that match TRBD2. The CDR3 has 15 residues. With 5 bases clipped from V and 4 bases from J, the junction kept 11 bases outside the gene matches. CDR1 MNHEY and CDR2 SMNVEV come from the germline V gene (reference sequence).

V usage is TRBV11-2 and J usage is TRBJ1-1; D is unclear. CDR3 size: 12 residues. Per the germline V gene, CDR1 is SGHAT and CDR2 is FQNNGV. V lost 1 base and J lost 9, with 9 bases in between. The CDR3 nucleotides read TGTGCCAGCAGCTTAGGGCCTTCGAAAGCTTTCTTT. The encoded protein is CASSLGPSKAFF.

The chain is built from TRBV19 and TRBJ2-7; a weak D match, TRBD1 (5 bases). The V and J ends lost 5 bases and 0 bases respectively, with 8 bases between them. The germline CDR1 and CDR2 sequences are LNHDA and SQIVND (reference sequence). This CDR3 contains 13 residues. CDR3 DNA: TGTGCCAGTAGTCTTCAGGGCTCCTACGAGCAGTACTTC. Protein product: CASSLQGSYEQYF.

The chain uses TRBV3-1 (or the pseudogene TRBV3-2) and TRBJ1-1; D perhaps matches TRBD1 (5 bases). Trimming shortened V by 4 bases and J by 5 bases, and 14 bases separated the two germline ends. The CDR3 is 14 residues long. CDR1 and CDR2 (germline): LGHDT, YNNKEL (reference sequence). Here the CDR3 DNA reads TGTGCCAGCAGCCGCCCCAGTGGGGGGACTGAAGCTTTCTTT. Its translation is CASSRPSGGTEAFF.

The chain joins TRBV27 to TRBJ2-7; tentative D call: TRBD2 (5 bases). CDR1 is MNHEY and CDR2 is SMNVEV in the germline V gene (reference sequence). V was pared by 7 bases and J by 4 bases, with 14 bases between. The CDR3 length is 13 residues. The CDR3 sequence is CASTAGSKYEQYF. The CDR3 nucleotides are TGTGCCAGCACTGCGGGCTCGAAATACGAGCAGTACTTC.

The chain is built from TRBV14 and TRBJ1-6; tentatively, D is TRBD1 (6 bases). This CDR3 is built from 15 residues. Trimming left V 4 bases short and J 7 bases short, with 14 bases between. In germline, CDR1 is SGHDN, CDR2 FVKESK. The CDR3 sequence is CASSPRGAINSPLHF. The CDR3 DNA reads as TGTGCCAGCAGCCCACGGGGGGCTATCAATTCACCCCTCCACTTT.

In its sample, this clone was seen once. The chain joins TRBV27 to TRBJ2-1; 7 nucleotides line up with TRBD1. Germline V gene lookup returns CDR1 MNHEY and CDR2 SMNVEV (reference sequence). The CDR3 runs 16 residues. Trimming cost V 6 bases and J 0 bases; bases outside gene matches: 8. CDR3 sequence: CASRTGFSSSYNEQFF. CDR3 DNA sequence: TGTGCCAGCAGGACAGGGTTCTCAAGCTCCTACAATGAGCAGTTCTTC.

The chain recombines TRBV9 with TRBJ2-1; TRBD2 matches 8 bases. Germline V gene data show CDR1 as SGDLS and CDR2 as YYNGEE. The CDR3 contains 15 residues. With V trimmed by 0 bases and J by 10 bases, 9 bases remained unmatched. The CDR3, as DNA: TGTGCCAGCAGCGTAGACGGGAGGGCCCCGGACGAGCAGTTCTTC. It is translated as CASSVDGRAPDEQFF.

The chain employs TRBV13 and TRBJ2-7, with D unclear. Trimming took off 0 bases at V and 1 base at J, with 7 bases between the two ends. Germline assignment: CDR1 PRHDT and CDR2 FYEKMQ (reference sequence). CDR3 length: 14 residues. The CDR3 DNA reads TGTGCCAGCAGCTTAGGGGGCAGTTCCTACGAGCAGTACTTC. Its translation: CASSLGGSSYEQYF.